This T cell receptor beta chain derives from a study of spatial heterogeneity in lung cancer. MiXCR, run by TCRdb on the 5' RACE reads, gives a single entry per CDR3 protein. This sample has tens of thousands of distinct CDR3 sequences, with 7% to 7.5% found just once. The sample's time point: sample taken at primary tumor resection. The donors were 65 to 85 patients with non-small cell lung cancer that was early-stage and untreated. The germline gives CDR1 SGHRS, CDR2 YFSETQ. The CDR3 loop spans 17 amino acids. V shed 0 bases and J 0 bases; nucleotides not matched to a gene: 3. Sequenced material: PBMCs, taken at surgery. The TCR originated in a female donor with early-stage non-small cell lung cancer. The chain links TRBV5-1 to TRBJ2-1, with 10 positions matching TRBD2. The DNA of the CDR3 is TGCGCCAGCAGCTTGGCCAGCGGGAGGGACTCCTACAATGAGCAGTTCTTC. Residues: CASSLASGRDSYNEQFF. Based on the CDR3 plus reference TRBV5-1 and TRBJ2-1, the full variable domain is KAGVTQTPRYLIKTRGQQVTLSCSPISGHRSVSWYQQTPGQGLQFLFEYFSETQRNKGNFPGRFSGRQFSNSRSEMNVSTLELGDSALYLCASSLASGRDSYNEQFFGPGTRLTVL.